The clone carrying this T cell receptor (beta chain) appeared a few times. What it recognizes is unknown. The data are from a study of OX40 agonist ivuxolimab in advanced cancers. Whole-study context: Three patients responded partially, comprising one with hepatocellular carcinoma and two with cutaneous melanoma. Study observations and caveats: Researchers did not establish what antigens the expanded peripheral T cells target.

Systemic immunosuppression or autoimmune disease history was grounds to exclude patients. V shed 7 bases and J shed 2 bases, with 11 bases lying between them. CDR1 and CDR2 from the germline V gene are MNHNS and SASEGT. The CDR3 is made up of 13 amino acids. Clones were read by immunoSEQ multiplex PCR, and TCRdb kept only the in-frame ones, dropping some. This table holds fewer than 100,000 clones, approximately 92% found once. The specimen comprised CD4+ or CD8+ T cells sorted from blood, sampled in a trial of the OX40 agonist ivuxolimab. The V gene is TRBV6-1, the J gene TRBJ2-5; D is possibly TRBD2 (5 bases). This sequence originates from an adult with an advanced solid tumor such as melanoma, head and neck, liver or kidney cancer. The CDR3 coding sequence is TGTGCCAGCACCAGAGGGAATCAAGAGACCCAGTACTTC. Encoded protein: CASTRGNQETQYF.